Below, 29 T cell receptor beta chains from the same sample are listed, as sequenced in a study of identical twins. TCRdb recomputed calls from the 5' RACE reads with MiXCR, one row per CDR3 protein. The data hold about 200,000 distinct CDR3 sequences, with 6.5% observed a single time. The sample was also linked to a second study, of T cells expressing NK-cell markers.

What was sequenced was CD8+ T cells sorted from blood. The source of these receptors is a woman between 18 and 29 years old in good health.

This clonotype was picked up many times. This rearrangement joins TRBV12-3 or TRBV12-4 to TRBJ2-7; either TRBD1 or TRBD2 may fit D (5 bases each). This CDR3 is 12 amino acids long. V shed 7 bases and J shed 12 bases, with 19 bases lying between them. CDR3 sequence (DNA): TGTGCCAGCACCGCCGGGGCCAGCGCCCCGTACTTC. Protein product: CASTAGASAPYF.

This clonotype was detected once. The V gene is TRBV30, the J gene TRBJ2-2; 10 bases match TRBD2. Germline V gene sequence: CDR1 GTSNPN, CDR2 SVGIG (reference sequence). Losses at the gene ends were 8 bases for V and 6 bases for J; bases not matched to a gene: 6. There are 13 residues in the CDR3. Here the CDR3 reads CAGTLAGAGELFF. CDR3 sequence (DNA): TGTGCCGGGACGCTAGCGGGAGCCGGGGAGCTGTTTTTT.

This sequence joins TRBV20-1 and TRBJ2-1; no firm D call. Germline V gene sequence: CDR1 DFQATT, CDR2 SNEGSKA (reference sequence). The CDR3 runs 14 residues. V dropped 3 bases and J dropped 0 bases, with 9 bases sitting between them. CDR3 in amino acids: CSASSPYSYNEQFF. The CDR3 DNA reads as TGCAGTGCTAGCTCCCCTTACTCCTACAATGAGCAGTTCTTC.

For this clonotype: A much larger clonotype is one base distant, so this may be a read error. This sequence joins TRBV5-1 and TRBJ2-2; D might be TRBD1 (6 bases). CDR3 length: 15 amino acids. Looked up from germline, CDR1 is SGHRS and CDR2 is YFSETQ. This chain's CDR3 is CTSSFHRENTGELFF. The CDR3, as DNA: TGCACCAGCAGCTTTCACAGGGAGAACACCGGGGAGCTGTTTTTT.

The chain is built from TRBV7-9 and TRBJ2-1, with D possibly called TRBD1 or TRBD2 (5 bases each). The CDR3 extends over 11 amino acids. Trimming pared 1 base from V and 13 bases from J, leaving 8 bases between. Germline CDR1 reads SEHNR; CDR2 reads FQNEAQ (reference sequence). The CDR3 sequence is CASSLGGFQFF. CDR3 DNA: TGTGCCAGCAGCTTAGGGGGGTTCCAGTTCTTC.

The CDR3 DNA reads as TGTGCCAGCAGTTCTTTATGGAGGGGGCCGGATGAGCAGTACTTC. It translates to CASSSLWRGPDEQYF. The rearrangement uses TRBV12-3 or TRBV12-4 and TRBJ2-7; tentatively, D is TRBD1 (7 bases). CDR3 size: 15 residues. Between the trimmed V and J ends, which lost 4 bases and 7 bases, there was a span of 20 bases.

The chain has TRBV6-5 and TRBJ2-2, with D perhaps matching TRBD2 (6 bases). The CDR3 loop spans 17 amino acids. Deletions cut 0 bases from V and 1 base from J, with 12 bases between. Germline-derived CDR1 and CDR2 are MNHEY and SVGAGI. DNA for the CDR3: TGTGCCAGCAGTTACTCCGGGGAGGCCATGAACACCGGGGAGCTGTTTTTT. Its protein is CASSYSGEAMNTGELFF.

The chain uses TRBV6-5 and TRBJ2-1; 8 nucleotides align to TRBD2. The V gene's germline CDR1 is MNHEY and CDR2 SVGAGI. V lost 2 bases and J lost 0; bases outside the gene matches: 3. The CDR3 has 16 residues. The CDR3 region is CASSYVAGNSYNEQFF. CDR3 DNA sequence: TGTGCCAGCAGTTACGTAGCGGGGAACTCCTACAATGAGCAGTTCTTC.

The chain has TRBV9 and TRBJ2-3, with 11 bases matching TRBD2. Trimming at V came to 5 bases and at J to 0 bases, leaving 14 bases not matched to a gene. CDR3 length: 19 amino acids. The germline V gene has CDR1 SGDLS and CDR2 YYNGEE. The DNA for the CDR3 is TGTGCCAGCAGGCCACTCACTAGCGGGGGCAGGACTAGCACAGATACGCAGTATTTT. It specifies CASRPLTSGGRTSTDTQYF. Based on the CDR3 plus reference TRBV9 and TRBJ2-3, the full variable domain is DSGVTQTPKHLITATGQRVTLRCSPRSGDLSVYWYQQSLDQGLQFLIQYYNGEERAKGNILERFSAQQFPDLHSELNLSSLELGDSALYFCASRPLTSGGRTSTDTQYFGPGTRLTVL.

This clonotype occurred many times. The chain has TRBV12-3 or TRBV12-4 and TRBJ2-5, with 7 bases that match TRBD1. Trimming cost V 3 bases and J 2 bases; bases outside gene matches: 3. CDR3 length: 14 amino acids. The CDR3 DNA follows: TGTGCCAGCAGTTTTCCGGGACAGCAAGAGACCCAGTACTTC. As protein: CASSFPGQQETQYF.

This clonotype has just a few counts. This chain joins TRBV10-3 and TRBJ1-6, with a weak D call TRBD1 (6 bases). Germline assignment: CDR1 ENHRY and CDR2 SYGVKD. Trimming took 4 bases from V and 7 from J, leaving 11 bases between them. This CDR3 comprises 14 residues. The CDR3 loop reads CAISGGTKNSPLHF. In nucleotides, the CDR3 is TGTGCCATCAGTGGGGGGACAAAGAATTCACCCCTCCACTTT.

This clonotype was detected ten times or more. The chain links TRBV29-1 to TRBJ2-7, with D possibly TRBD1 on 5 matching bases. CDR1 SQVTM and CDR2 ANQGSEA come from the germline V gene. V was cut by 6 bases and J by 6 bases, with 18 bases left in between. The CDR3 is 13 residues long. Here the CDR3 DNA reads TGCAGCGTCGCCTCAGGGATGATAGCCGAGCAGTACTTC. It translates to CSVASGMIAEQYF.

The chain is built from TRBV10-3 and TRBJ2-7; D is perhaps TRBD1 (5 bases). CDR1 and CDR2 from the germline V gene are ENHRY and SYGVKD. This CDR3 has 16 amino acids. V lost 3 bases, J lost 2 bases, and 17 bases lay in between. Written as DNA, the CDR3 is TGTGCCATCAGTGAAGCTTTGGGGCCACCGCCCTACGAGCAGTACTTC. Its translation is CAISEALGPPPYEQYF.

The CDR3 coding sequence is TGTGCCAGTAGTATCGGGCTCGGGGGGCGGGTAGAAGCTTTCTTT. This codes for CASSIGLGGRVEAFF. The chain joins TRBV19 to TRBJ1-1; a weak D match, TRBD1 (6 bases). This CDR3 region has 15 residues. V was trimmed by 3 bases and J by 8 bases, leaving 19 bases between them. Germline values: CDR1 LNHDA, CDR2 SQIVND (reference sequence).

This sequence joins TRBV6-5 and TRBJ2-5, with a possible D match to TRBD1 (5 bases). CDR3 length: 11 residues. Germline V CDR1 and CDR2: MNHEY, SVGAGI. Trimming pared 5 bases from V and 7 bases from J, leaving 8 bases between. CDR3 sequence (DNA): TGTGCCAGCAGTGCCCAGGGGACCCAGTACTTC. Amino acid sequence: CASSAQGTQYF.

The sample holds a few counts of this clonotype. The chain has TRBV27 and TRBJ2-1; D may match TRBD1 or TRBD2 (5 bases each). V gave up 4 bases and J gave up 5 bases, with 9 bases separating them. Per the germline V gene, CDR1 is MNHEY and CDR2 is SMNVEV (reference sequence). The CDR3 length is 13 residues. The CDR3 DNA sequence: TGTGCCAGCAGTTGGGGGTCAGACAATGAGCAGTTCTTC. Amino acids: CASSWGSDNEQFF.

This sequence joins TRBV11-2 and TRBJ2-1, with TRBD2 identical over 8 bases. CDR1 and CDR2 (germline): SGHAT, FQNNGV. The V gene end was trimmed by 5 bases and the J gene end by 2 bases; junction bases not matched to a gene: 8. The CDR3 is 16 amino acids. CDR3 sequence: CASSPSSGQTYNEQFF. CDR3 DNA sequence: TGTGCCAGCAGCCCCTCTAGCGGGCAGACCTACAATGAGCAGTTCTTC.

The genes are TRBV7-9 and TRBJ2-7, with D perhaps matching TRBD1 (6 bases). Trimming removed 4 bases from V and 7 bases from J, with 20 bases in between. Germline V CDR1 and CDR2: SEHNR, FQNEAQ (reference sequence). This CDR3 contains 15 residues. CDR3 coding DNA: TGTGCCAGCAGCTCGACCCTCGACAGGATGGAAGAGCAGTACTTC. It yields the protein CASSSTLDRMEEQYF. Full variable domain (missing parts from reference TRBV7-9 and TRBJ2-7): DTGVSQNPRHKITKRGQNVTFRCDPISEHNRLYWYRQTLGQGPEFLTYFQNEAQLEKSRLLSDRFSAERPKGSFSTLEIQRTEQGDSAMYLCASSSTLDRMEEQYFGPGTRLTVT.

This clonotype has just a few counts. The chain couples TRBV10-2 to TRBJ2-3; D possibly corresponds to TRBD2 (5 bases). Trimming pared 6 bases from V and 2 bases from J, leaving 9 bases between. There are 13 residues in the CDR3. Germline V CDR1 and CDR2: WSHSY, SAAADI. The chain's CDR3 is CASRGLITDTQYF. The CDR3 nucleotides read TGCGCCAGCAGAGGACTGATCACAGATACGCAGTATTTT.

Many counts were recorded for this clonotype. This chain connects TRBV4-3 to TRBJ2-7, with 8 nucleotides matching TRBD1. The CDR3 spans 18 residues. The V gene end was trimmed by 0 bases and the J gene end by 0 bases; junction bases not matched to a gene: 10. Germline CDR1 is LGHNA and CDR2 is YSLEER. CDR3 amino acids: CASSQDNVGTGRSYEQYF. DNA of the CDR3: TGCGCCAGCAGCCAAGATAATGTTGGGACAGGTCGCTCCTACGAGCAGTACTTC.

This clonotype appeared many times. V and J are TRBV20-1 and TRBJ2-7, with 8 bases identical to TRBD1. Germline CDR1 reads DFQATT; CDR2 reads SNEGSKA (reference sequence). V lost 1 base and J lost 2; bases outside the gene matches: 1. The CDR3 contains 13 residues. CDR3 in DNA: TGCAGTGCTAGAGGACAGGGGACCTACGAGCAGTACTTC. Translation gives CSARGQGTYEQYF.

This clonotype showed up just a few times. V usage is TRBV3-1 and J usage is TRBJ2-5; D is perhaps TRBD1 (6 bases). CDR1 is LGHDT, CDR2 YNNKEL, per germline (reference sequence). V shed 3 bases and J shed 1 base, with 18 bases lying between them. This CDR3 region has 17 residues. DNA for the CDR3: TGTGCCAGCAGCCACCGACAGGACGGCTACCTCCAAGAGACCCAGTACTTC. Protein: CASSHRQDGYLQETQYF.

As to this clonotype: One junction end disagrees with the germline gene, perhaps due to a read error. This sequence joins TRBV12-3 or TRBV12-4 and TRBJ2-7, with a possible D match to TRBD2 (6 bases). The CDR3 consists of 12 residues. CDR3: CASRGELARVDF. The DNA for the CDR3 is TGTGCCAGCAGGGGCGAACTAGCTCGTGTGGACTTC.

The V gene is TRBV4-1, the J gene TRBJ1-1; D is uncertain. The germline V gene encodes CDR1 MGHRA and CDR2 YSYEKL. V lost 1 base to trimming and J lost 0 bases, with 9 bases between them. This CDR3 has 15 residues. The CDR3 loop is CASSQVAGMNTEAFF. For the CDR3, the DNA is TGCGCCAGCAGCCAAGTTGCGGGGATGAACACTGAAGCTTTCTTT.

This clonotype has more than one count but fewer than ten. The chain employs TRBV9 and TRBJ2-7; TRBD2 agrees at 7 bases. The CDR3 loop spans 14 amino acids. With V trimmed by 5 bases and J by 0 bases, 5 bases remained unmatched. CDR1 SGDLS and CDR2 YYNGEE come from the germline V gene. CDR3 in amino acids: CASSVSGASYEQYF. In DNA, the CDR3 is TGTGCCAGCAGTGTAAGCGGGGCCTCCTACGAGCAGTACTTC.

This clonotype was observed at least ten times. The chain joins TRBV15 to TRBJ2-1; D is perhaps TRBD1 or TRBD2 (5 bases each). The CDR3 consists of 13 residues. V was pared by 1 base and J by 15 bases, with 16 bases between. The germline gives CDR1 LNHNV, CDR2 YYDKDF (reference sequence). This CDR3 is CATSRGSGTSGFF. As DNA, the CDR3 is TGTGCCACCAGCAGAGGTTCCGGGACCTCGGGGTTCTTC.

Concerning this clonotype itself: A much larger clone differs from this one at a single base, so this may be a read error. The genes are TRBV7-9 and TRBJ2-1; no clear D. The CDR3 covers 13 residues. V lost 5 bases and J 4 bases, leaving 9 bases between the germline ends. From germline, CDR1 is SEHNR and CDR2 FQNEAQ (reference sequence). CDR3 protein: CASSARRYNEQFF. The DNA of the CDR3 is TGTGCCAGCAGCGCCCGGCGATACAATGAGCAGTTCTTC.

This clonotype was observed a few times. The chain combines TRBV9 with TRBJ1-4; 7 nucleotides match TRBD1. This CDR3 has 14 residues. Trimming cost V 0 bases and J 7 bases; bases outside gene matches: 3. Germline lookup yields CDR1 SGDLS and CDR2 YYNGEE. CDR3: CASSVAGGAEKLFF. CDR3 sequence (DNA): TGTGCCAGCAGCGTAGCAGGGGGTGCTGAAAAACTGTTTTTT.

This clonotype was observed many times. The CDR3 DNA follows: TGTGCCAGCGGCCGAGGAGGGGATGAGCAGTTCTTC. This encodes CASGRGGDEQFF. The chain is built from TRBV7-9 and TRBJ2-1, with a possible D match to TRBD2 (6 bases). V was pared by 8 bases and J by 8 bases, with 13 bases between. The V gene's germline CDR1 is SEHNR and CDR2 FQNEAQ (reference sequence). The CDR3 covers 12 residues.